This record covers a single T cell receptor (beta chain). What it recognizes is unknown. Its ends do not fully match the called genes, so a read error is possible. This entry is derived from a study of radiotherapy plus CTLA-4 blockade in lung cancer. Findings and caveats of the study: Radiotherapy was combined with ipilimumab, and tumor-derived TCR clones then expanded in blood. Interferon-beta, together with early blood T cell clone dynamics, reportedly best predicted response.

Some clones are missing from TCRdb's copy, which holds only in-frame ones; the method was immunoSEQ multiplex PCR. The sample yields 55,000 to 85,000 clones, around 69% seen once. The CDR3 is 16 residues long. The V gene's germline CDR1 is SSHAT and CDR2 FNYEAQ (reference sequence). Sequencing used peripheral blood, obtained from a patient treated with radiotherapy plus ipilimumab. The origin of this receptor is a human donor with non-small cell lung cancer whose response to radiotherapy plus ipilimumab could not be evaluated. Some clones in this sample may be carry-over from other donors' samples. V gene TRBV7-7 combines with J gene TRBJ2-2; 8 positions agree with TRBD1. In DNA, the CDR3 is TGTGCTAGCAGCTCTCCGGGACAGGTGAACACCGGGGAGCTGTTTTTT. Translating it yields CASSSPGQVNTGELFF.